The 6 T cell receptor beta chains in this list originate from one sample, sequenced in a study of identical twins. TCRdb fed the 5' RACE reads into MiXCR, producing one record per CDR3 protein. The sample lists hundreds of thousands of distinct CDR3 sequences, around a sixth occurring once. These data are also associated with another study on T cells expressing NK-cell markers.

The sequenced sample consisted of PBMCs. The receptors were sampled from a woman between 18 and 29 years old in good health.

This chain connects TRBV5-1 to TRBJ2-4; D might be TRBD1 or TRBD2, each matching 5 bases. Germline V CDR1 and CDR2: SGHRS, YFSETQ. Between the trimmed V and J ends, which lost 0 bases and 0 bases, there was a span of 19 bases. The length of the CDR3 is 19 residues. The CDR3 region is CASSLGGSSAHLAKNIQYF. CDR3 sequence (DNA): TGCGCCAGCAGCTTGGGGGGGTCATCCGCCCACTTAGCCAAAAACATTCAGTACTTC.

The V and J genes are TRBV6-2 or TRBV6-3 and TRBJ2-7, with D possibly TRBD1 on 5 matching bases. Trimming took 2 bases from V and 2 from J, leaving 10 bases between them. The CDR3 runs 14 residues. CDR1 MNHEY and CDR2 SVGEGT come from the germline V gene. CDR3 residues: CASSYLGLTYEQYF. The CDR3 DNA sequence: TGTGCCAGCAGTTACCTGGGGCTAACCTACGAGCAGTACTTC.

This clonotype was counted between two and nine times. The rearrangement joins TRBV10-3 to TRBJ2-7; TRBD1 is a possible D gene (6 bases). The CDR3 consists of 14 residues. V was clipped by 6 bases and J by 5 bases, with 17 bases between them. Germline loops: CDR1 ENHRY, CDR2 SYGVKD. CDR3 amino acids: CAISLDSSTNEQYF. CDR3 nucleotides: TGTGCCATCAGCCTGGACAGTTCGACGAACGAGCAGTACTTC.

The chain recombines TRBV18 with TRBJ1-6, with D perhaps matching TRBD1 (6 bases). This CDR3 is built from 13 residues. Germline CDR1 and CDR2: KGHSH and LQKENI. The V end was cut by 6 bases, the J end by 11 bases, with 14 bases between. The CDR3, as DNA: TGTGCCAGCTCCATTCAGGGGCATCCACCCCTCCACTTT. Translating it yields CASSIQGHPPLHF.

The CDR3 protein is CSAPSGGSVDETQYF. The CDR3 DNA reads TGCAGTGCCCCATCAGGCGGGAGCGTCGATGAGACCCAGTACTTC. The rearrangement joins TRBV20-1 to TRBJ2-5, with 7 bases aligning to TRBD2. CDR3 length: 15 amino acids. V dropped 6 bases and J dropped 5; count of bases not matched to a gene: 15. The V gene's germline CDR1 is DFQATT and CDR2 SNEGSKA (reference sequence).

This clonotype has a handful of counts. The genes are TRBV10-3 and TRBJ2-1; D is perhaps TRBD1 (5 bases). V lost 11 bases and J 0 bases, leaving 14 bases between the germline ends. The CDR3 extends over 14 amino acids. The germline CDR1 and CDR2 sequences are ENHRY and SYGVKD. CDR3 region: CAVQGLSSYNEQFF. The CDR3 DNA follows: TGTGCCGTTCAGGGTCTTAGCTCCTACAATGAGCAGTTCTTC.